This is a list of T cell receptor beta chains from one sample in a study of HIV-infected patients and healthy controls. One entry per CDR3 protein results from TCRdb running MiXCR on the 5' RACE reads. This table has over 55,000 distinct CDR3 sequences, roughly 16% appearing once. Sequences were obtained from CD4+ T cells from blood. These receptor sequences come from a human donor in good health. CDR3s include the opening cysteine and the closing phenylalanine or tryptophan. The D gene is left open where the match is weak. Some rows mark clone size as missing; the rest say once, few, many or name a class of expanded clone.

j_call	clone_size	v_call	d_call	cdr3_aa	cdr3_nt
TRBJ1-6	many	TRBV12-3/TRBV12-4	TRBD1	CASKPEDRDNSPLHF	TGTGCCAGCAAACCGGAGGACAGGGATAATTCACCCCTCCACTTT
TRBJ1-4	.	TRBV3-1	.	CASSHPGVATNEKLFF	TGTGCCAGCAGCCACCCCGGAGTTGCAACTAATGAAAAACTGTTTTTT
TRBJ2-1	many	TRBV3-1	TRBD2	CASSQARSGAYNEQFF	TGTGCCAGCAGCCAAGCCCGTAGCGGGGCCTACAATGAGCAGTTCTTC
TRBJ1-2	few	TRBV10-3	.	CAISQGGRSGYGYTF	TGTGCCATCAGCCAAGGAGGGCGGTCGGGCTATGGCTACACCTTC
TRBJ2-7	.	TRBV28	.	CSSSTSHEQYF	TGTTCCAGCAGTACGAGCCACGAGCAGTACTTC
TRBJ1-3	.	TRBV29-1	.	CNARGPGNTIYF	TGCAACGCCCGGGGGCCTGGAAACACCATATATTTT
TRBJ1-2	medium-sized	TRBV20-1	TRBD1	CSARVGGQGIYGYTF	TGCAGTGCTAGGGTGGGGGGACAGGGGATTTATGGCTACACCTTC
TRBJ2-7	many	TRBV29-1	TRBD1	CSVAGQGVSYEQYF	TGCAGCGTGGCGGGCCAGGGGGTTTCCTACGAGCAGTACTTC
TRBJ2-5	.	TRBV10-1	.	CASSEPSSKQETQYF	TGCGCCAGCAGTGAGCCTTCTAGCAAGCAAGAGACCCAGTACTTC
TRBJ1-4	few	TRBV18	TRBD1	CASSLSGQAYEKLFF	TGTGCCAGCTCACTCTCGGGACAGGCCTATGAAAAACTGTTTTTT
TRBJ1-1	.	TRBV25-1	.	CASRAQGTTEAFF	TGTGCCAGCAGGGCGCAGGGGACCACTGAAGCTTTCTTT